A selection of T cell receptor beta chains follows, all from one sample in a study of blood T cells in healthy people across ages. TCRdb re-called the 5' RACE reads through MiXCR, storing one row per CDR3 protein. The sample holds over a million distinct CDR3 sequences, about 45% seen once. Sequencing input: blood. The receptor source for this set is a woman under 30 in good health. The CDR3 runs from the conserved cysteine through the conserved F or W. Fields, in order: J gene, clone size, V gene, D gene, CDR3 DNA, CDR3 protein. A D gene is named only where the DNA matches it firmly. Not every row has a clone size; where given, it reads once, few, many or a size class.

j_call: TRBJ2-7; clone_size: NA; v_call: TRBV7-9; d_call: NA; cdr3_nt: TGTGCCAGCAGCCCCATACCGGGACAATACAATGAGCAGTACTTC; cdr3_aa: CASSPIPGQYNEQYF
j_call: TRBJ2-7; clone_size: few; v_call: TRBV5-1; d_call: NA; cdr3_nt: TGCGCCAGCAGCTTGGGCTGGGAGGCACACTACGAGCAGTACTTC; cdr3_aa: CASSLGWEAHYEQYF
j_call: TRBJ2-1; clone_size: few; v_call: TRBV6-2/TRBV6-3; d_call: NA; cdr3_nt: TGTGCCAGCAGTCGACCGGGACAAGGGAACAATGAGCAGTTCTTC; cdr3_aa: CASSRPGQGNNEQFF
j_call: TRBJ2-7; clone_size: few; v_call: TRBV7-2; d_call: NA; cdr3_nt: TGTGCCAGCAGCCCCTACAGAGGGCGAGAGCAGTACTTC; cdr3_aa: CASSPYRGREQYF
j_call: TRBJ2-1; clone_size: NA; v_call: TRBV4-3; d_call: NA; cdr3_nt: TGCGCCAGCCCCCAGGGAGGAAACGAGACTAGGTACAATGAGCAGTTCTTC; cdr3_aa: CASPQGGNETRYNEQFF
j_call: TRBJ2-5; clone_size: few; v_call: TRBV6-2/TRBV6-3; d_call: NA; cdr3_nt: TGTGCCAGCAAGGGGGAACAAGAGACCCAGTACTTC; cdr3_aa: CASKGEQETQYF
j_call: TRBJ2-7; clone_size: few; v_call: TRBV4-3; d_call: TRBD2; cdr3_nt: TGCGCCAGCAGCGAGCGGGAGGAATACGAGCAGTACTTC; cdr3_aa: CASSEREEYEQYF
j_call: TRBJ1-4; clone_size: NA; v_call: TRBV10-3; d_call: NA; cdr3_nt: TGTGCCCTCAGTCCCGCCCCAGGGGTAGGGGAAAAACTGTTTTTT; cdr3_aa: CALSPAPGVGEKLFF
j_call: TRBJ1-2; clone_size: few; v_call: TRBV20-1; d_call: TRBD1; cdr3_nt: TGCAGTGCTAGAGAGTACAGGGGGCCGTCTAACTATGGCTACACCTTC; cdr3_aa: CSAREYRGPSNYGYTF
j_call: TRBJ1-6; clone_size: NA; v_call: TRBV13; d_call: NA; cdr3_nt: TGTGCCTGCAGCTTACTCGGGACGGAAAATTCACCCCTCCACTTT; cdr3_aa: CACSLLGTENSPLHF
j_call: TRBJ1-2; clone_size: NA; v_call: TRBV14; d_call: TRBD1; cdr3_nt: TGTGCCAGCAGCCATCCCGGGACAGGGTCTCACTATGGCTACACCTTC; cdr3_aa: CASSHPGTGSHYGYTF
j_call: TRBJ1-1; clone_size: NA; v_call: TRBV29-1; d_call: NA; cdr3_nt: TGCAGCGTTGGGTCGAGTGAAGCTTTCTTT; cdr3_aa: CSVGSSEAFF
j_call: TRBJ1-4; clone_size: NA; v_call: TRBV3-1; d_call: NA; cdr3_nt: TGTGCCAGCAGCCAAGGGCTCAGTTCGAATGAAAAACTGTTTTTT; cdr3_aa: CASSQGLSSNEKLFF
j_call: TRBJ2-1; clone_size: NA; v_call: TRBV20-1; d_call: TRBD2; cdr3_nt: TGCAGTGCTGCACCGACTAGCGATTACTACAATGAGCAGTTCTTC; cdr3_aa: CSAAPTSDYYNEQFF
j_call: TRBJ1-4; clone_size: few; v_call: TRBV4-3; d_call: NA; cdr3_nt: TGCGCCAGCAGCCAAGAAGGCAGGGGTGGAGAAAAACTGTTTTTT; cdr3_aa: CASSQEGRGGEKLFF
j_call: TRBJ2-5; clone_size: NA; v_call: TRBV28; d_call: NA; cdr3_nt: TGTGCCAGCAGTTCCCCGGGGGTGACCCAGTACTTC; cdr3_aa: CASSSPGVTQYF
j_call: TRBJ1-1; clone_size: NA; v_call: TRBV5-1; d_call: TRBD1; cdr3_nt: TGCGCCAGCAGCTTAAGGACAGGGGGCCCTGAAACTTTCTTT; cdr3_aa: CASSLRTGGPETFF
j_call: TRBJ1-4; clone_size: NA; v_call: TRBV25-1; d_call: NA; cdr3_nt: TGTGCCAACAGTGAATGGTTTCAGACCACAACTAATGAAAAACTGTTTTTT; cdr3_aa: CANSEWFQTTTNEKLFF
j_call: TRBJ2-5; clone_size: NA; v_call: TRBV11-2; d_call: NA; cdr3_nt: TGTGCCAGCATCATAGGACGCGAGAATGCGTACCAAGAGACCCAGTACTTC; cdr3_aa: CASIIGRENAYQETQYF
j_call: TRBJ2-3; clone_size: few; v_call: TRBV28; d_call: NA; cdr3_nt: TGTGCCAGCATCCGGGTCACAGGGCGGTACACAGATACGCAGTATTTT; cdr3_aa: CASIRVTGRYTDTQYF
j_call: TRBJ1-1; clone_size: NA; v_call: TRBV4-1; d_call: NA; cdr3_nt: TGCGCCAGCACCCCCCAGGACGCCCGAGGGACTGAAGCTTTCTTT; cdr3_aa: CASTPQDARGTEAFF
j_call: TRBJ2-1; clone_size: few; v_call: TRBV5-1; d_call: TRBD1; cdr3_nt: TGCGCCAGCAGCTCCGGGACAGTCTCCTACAATGAGCAGTTCTTC; cdr3_aa: CASSSGTVSYNEQFF
j_call: TRBJ2-7; clone_size: NA; v_call: TRBV28; d_call: TRBD1; cdr3_nt: TGTGCCAGCAGTTCACCACTCCGGGACAGGAGCTCCTACGAGCAGTACTTC; cdr3_aa: CASSSPLRDRSSYEQYF
j_call: TRBJ2-1; clone_size: once; v_call: TRBV11-3; d_call: NA; cdr3_nt: TGTGCCAGCAGCTTATCGCAGGGGGAGGTCAATGAGCAGTTCTTC; cdr3_aa: CASSLSQGEVNEQFF
j_call: TRBJ2-1; clone_size: NA; v_call: TRBV7-9; d_call: TRBD1; cdr3_nt: TGTGCCAGCAGCCCGTGGACAGGGGGCAATGAGCAGTTCTTC; cdr3_aa: CASSPWTGGNEQFF
j_call: TRBJ1-1; clone_size: NA; v_call: TRBV7-2; d_call: NA; cdr3_nt: TGTGCCAGCAGCTTCTCGGCGGAGAACACTGAAGCTTTCTTT; cdr3_aa: CASSFSAENTEAFF
j_call: TRBJ2-3; clone_size: NA; v_call: TRBV4-3; d_call: NA; cdr3_nt: TGCGCCAGCAGCCAAGAAGTGCGGGGAGGTCCGGATACGCAGTATTTT; cdr3_aa: CASSQEVRGGPDTQYF
j_call: TRBJ1-2; clone_size: few; v_call: TRBV20-1; d_call: NA; cdr3_nt: TGCAGTGCTAGCCCAGGGGAGGGACTCTATGGCTACACCTTC; cdr3_aa: CSASPGEGLYGYTF
j_call: TRBJ2-3; clone_size: few; v_call: TRBV20-1; d_call: NA; cdr3_nt: TGCAGTGCTAGATACCCATTAATCGCCTCAGATACGCAGTATTTT; cdr3_aa: CSARYPLIASDTQYF
j_call: TRBJ2-7; clone_size: few; v_call: TRBV15; d_call: NA; cdr3_nt: TGTGCCACCAGCAGAGATCTGGGGTACGAGCAGTACTTC; cdr3_aa: CATSRDLGYEQYF
j_call: TRBJ2-1; clone_size: NA; v_call: TRBV9; d_call: NA; cdr3_nt: TGTGCCAGCAGCGTGCTGGACGTCTACAATGAGCAGTTCTTC; cdr3_aa: CASSVLDVYNEQFF
j_call: TRBJ2-3; clone_size: few; v_call: TRBV10-2; d_call: NA; cdr3_nt: TGCGCCAGCAGTGAGACCGGGGGAGGCACAGATACGCAGTATTTT; cdr3_aa: CASSETGGGTDTQYF
j_call: TRBJ2-4; clone_size: few; v_call: TRBV2; d_call: NA; cdr3_nt: TGTGCCAGCAGCTCCAAAAAACTAGCCAAAAACATTCAGTACTTC; cdr3_aa: CASSSKKLAKNIQYF
j_call: TRBJ1-2; clone_size: NA; v_call: TRBV7-9; d_call: TRBD1; cdr3_nt: TGTGCCAGCAGCTTTTCCAGGGGGCGCGAGACCTATGGCTACACCTTC; cdr3_aa: CASSFSRGRETYGYTF
j_call: TRBJ2-5; clone_size: few; v_call: TRBV20-1; d_call: NA; cdr3_nt: TGCAGTGCCCCGACAGTCAATGAGCAGTACTTC; cdr3_aa: CSAPTVNEQYF
j_call: TRBJ2-3; clone_size: few; v_call: TRBV9; d_call: TRBD2; cdr3_nt: TGTGCCAGCAGCCCGGGACTAGCGGTCGGTACAGATACGCAGTATTTT; cdr3_aa: CASSPGLAVGTDTQYF
j_call: TRBJ1-6; clone_size: few; v_call: TRBV7-9; d_call: TRBD1; cdr3_nt: TGTGCCAGCAGCTTAGAAGACGACAGGGGATATTCACCCCTCCACTTT; cdr3_aa: CASSLEDDRGYSPLHF
j_call: TRBJ1-2; clone_size: few; v_call: TRBV25-1; d_call: TRBD1; cdr3_nt: TGTGCCAGCAATACAGGGGGCAATGGCTACACCTTC; cdr3_aa: CASNTGGNGYTF
j_call: TRBJ1-4; clone_size: few; v_call: TRBV7-9; d_call: NA; cdr3_nt: TGTGCCAGCAGCTTAGTGGGACCTGGCAATGAAAAACTGTTTTTT; cdr3_aa: CASSLVGPGNEKLFF
j_call: TRBJ2-7; clone_size: NA; v_call: TRBV9; d_call: NA; cdr3_nt: TGTGCCAGCAGCGTGACAGACCAGTCCTACGAGCAGTACTTC; cdr3_aa: CASSVTDQSYEQYF
j_call: TRBJ2-5; clone_size: NA; v_call: TRBV25-1; d_call: NA; cdr3_nt: TGTGCCAGCAGTGACCCCGGCGGCTCACGAGGGACCCAGTACTTC; cdr3_aa: CASSDPGGSRGTQYF
j_call: TRBJ2-7; clone_size: few; v_call: TRBV12-3/TRBV12-4; d_call: NA; cdr3_nt: TGTGCCAGCAGTCCCAGCGGAGCGGGCGAGCAGTACTTC; cdr3_aa: CASSPSGAGEQYF
j_call: TRBJ1-6; clone_size: once; v_call: TRBV28; d_call: NA; cdr3_nt: TGTGCCAGCAGCACCACAGGTAGCGTCTATAATTCACCCCTCCACTTT; cdr3_aa: CASSTTGSVYNSPLHF
j_call: TRBJ2-7; clone_size: few; v_call: TRBV12-3/TRBV12-4; d_call: NA; cdr3_nt: TGTGCCAGCAGTCTAGAGACAGGAACCTACGAGCAGTACTTC; cdr3_aa: CASSLETGTYEQYF
j_call: TRBJ2-5; clone_size: once; v_call: TRBV27; d_call: NA; cdr3_nt: TGTGCCCAGCCTGGCGGCGGCCAAGAGACCCAGTACTTC; cdr3_aa: CAQPGGGQETQYF
j_call: TRBJ1-1; clone_size: few; v_call: TRBV28; d_call: NA; cdr3_nt: TGTGCCAGCAGCTTCAGGAAAACTGAAGCTTTCTTT; cdr3_aa: CASSFRKTEAFF
j_call: TRBJ2-5; clone_size: NA; v_call: TRBV20-1; d_call: NA; cdr3_nt: TGCAGTGCTAGGTTCATTAGCGGTCGGGAGACCCAGTACTTC; cdr3_aa: CSARFISGRETQYF
j_call: TRBJ1-2; clone_size: few; v_call: TRBV20-1; d_call: NA; cdr3_nt: TGCAGTGCTCCGGACAAAAACTATGGCTACACCTTC; cdr3_aa: CSAPDKNYGYTF
j_call: TRBJ2-4; clone_size: NA; v_call: TRBV18; d_call: NA; cdr3_nt: TGTGCCAGCTCACCTTTCAGGGAAAGTGGGGGTGAGCAGTACTTC; cdr3_aa: CASSPFRESGGEQYF
j_call: TRBJ1-5; clone_size: few; v_call: TRBV4-1; d_call: TRBD1; cdr3_nt: TGCGCCAGCAGCCAAGCTGGACAGGGGGCATGGAATCAGCCCCAGCATTTT; cdr3_aa: CASSQAGQGAWNQPQHF
j_call: TRBJ1-1; clone_size: few; v_call: TRBV27; d_call: NA; cdr3_nt: TGTGCCAGCGGGGGGTTGGAGAACACTGAAGCTTTCTTT; cdr3_aa: CASGGLENTEAFF
j_call: TRBJ2-1; clone_size: NA; v_call: TRBV18; d_call: TRBD2; cdr3_nt: TGTGCCAGCTCACCTCTACCTCGGACTAGCGGGAGGGTCAATGAGCAGTTCTTC; cdr3_aa: CASSPLPRTSGRVNEQFF
j_call: TRBJ2-2; clone_size: few; v_call: TRBV25-1; d_call: NA; cdr3_nt: TGTGCCAGCAGTGGGTTACAGGGATATTCCACCGGGGAGCTGTTTTTT; cdr3_aa: CASSGLQGYSTGELFF
j_call: TRBJ2-4; clone_size: few; v_call: TRBV11-2; d_call: TRBD2; cdr3_nt: TGTGCCAGCAGCTTCGCTAGCGGAGTCAAAAACATTCAGTACTTC; cdr3_aa: CASSFASGVKNIQYF
j_call: TRBJ2-6; clone_size: NA; v_call: TRBV5-6; d_call: NA; cdr3_nt: TGTGCCAGCAGCTTAGTTGCTGGGGCCAACGTCCTGACTTTC; cdr3_aa: CASSLVAGANVLTF
j_call: TRBJ1-4; clone_size: few; v_call: TRBV20-1; d_call: NA; cdr3_nt: TGCAGTGCTAGAGATCAGGCAGGGACTGAAAAACTGTTTTTT; cdr3_aa: CSARDQAGTEKLFF
j_call: TRBJ1-2; clone_size: few; v_call: TRBV7-2; d_call: TRBD1; cdr3_nt: TGTGCCAGCAGCTTACGGCGGGACAGAAACTATGGCTACACCTTC; cdr3_aa: CASSLRRDRNYGYTF
j_call: TRBJ1-2; clone_size: NA; v_call: TRBV5-1; d_call: NA; cdr3_nt: TGCGCCAGCAGCTTGGAATTGGTGGGTGGCTACACCTTC; cdr3_aa: CASSLELVGGYTF